Below, 18 T cell receptor beta chains from the same sample are listed, as sequenced in a study of blood T cell repertoires in COVID-19. Some clones are missing from TCRdb's copy, which holds only in-frame ones; the method was immunoSEQ multiplex PCR. The sample shows around 94,000 clones, around 92% of them seen only once. The sequenced sample was peripheral blood. The receptor source for this set is a man younger than 30 with acute or convalescent COVID-19.

The V call is TRBV24-1, the J call TRBJ1-2; D is uncertain. The CDR3 length is 13 residues. In germline, CDR1 is KGHDR, CDR2 SFDVKD. V was clipped by 6 bases and J by 4 bases, with 11 bases between them. The CDR3 sequence: CATSQVGSYGYTF. CDR3 in DNA: TGTGCCACCAGTCAGGTGGGGAGCTATGGCTACACCTTC.

This chain joins TRBV5-4 and TRBJ1-1; TRBD1 matches at 7 bases. J was trimmed by 0 bases and V by 4 bases; bases with no gene match: 3. This CDR3 is 14 amino acids long. Per germline, CDR1 SGHNT and CDR2 YYREEE (reference sequence). The CDR3 region is CASSATGLNTEAFF. The CDR3 DNA reads TGTGCCAGCAGCGCGACAGGGTTGAACACTGAAGCTTTCTTT.

V usage is TRBV12-2 and J usage is TRBJ2-1; the DNA was not compared with TRBD2, the D call given in the table. TRBV12-2 is a documented pseudogene. This CDR3 comprises 19 residues. In DNA form, the CDR3 reads TGTGCAAGTCGCTTAGCTAGCCCGGGACTAGCGGGAAAATACAATGAGCAGTTCTTC. Protein product: CASRLASPGLAGKYNEQFF.

DNA for the CDR3: TGTGCCATCAGCCTGACAGACACCGTTGGCACAGATACGCAGTATTTT. This encodes CAISLTDTVGTDTQYF. The V call is TRBV10-3, the J call TRBJ2-3; possibly TRBD1 for D (5 bases). Trimming left V 6 bases short and J 1 base short, with 17 bases between. Germline V gene sequence: CDR1 ENHRY, CDR2 SYGVKD. The CDR3 covers 16 residues.

V gene TRBV5-1 combines with J gene TRBJ2-6; TRBD1 matches at 9 bases. Trimming took 0 bases from V and 0 from J; bases not matched to a gene: 7. Germline-derived CDR1 and CDR2 are SGHRS and YFSETQ. This CDR3 contains 19 residues. The CDR3 DNA is TGCGCCAGCAGCTTGGTCGTGACAGGGGGGATCTCTGGGGCCAACGTCCTGACTTTC. Its translation: CASSLVVTGGISGANVLTF.

This clone was detected once. The rearrangement uses TRBV24-1 and TRBJ1-5; the D is unclear. V lost 3 bases to trimming and J lost 0 bases, with 5 bases between them. The CDR3 is made up of 14 amino acids. Germline V lookup: CDR1 KGHDR, CDR2 SFDVKD. CDR3: CATSDNNSNQPQHF. In DNA, the CDR3 is TGTGCCACCAGTGATAATAATAGCAATCAGCCCCAGCATTTT.

This chain uses TRBV5-1 with TRBJ1-6, with a weak D call TRBD1 (6 bases). This CDR3 contains 15 residues. Germline V lookup: CDR1 SGHRS, CDR2 YFSETQ. The ends were cut back, 1 base at V and 10 bases at J, with 15 bases in the middle. DNA for the CDR3: TGCGCCAGCAGCTTGACGTCAGGGGCGCGGTCACCCCTCCACTTT. It encodes CASSLTSGARSPLHF.

This rearrangement joins TRBV5-1 to TRBJ2-1; the D gene is possibly TRBD2 (5 bases). The CDR3 is 15 residues long. Germline assignment: CDR1 SGHRS and CDR2 YFSETQ. Trimming stripped 5 bases from V and 4 bases from J, with 16 bases between. CDR3 coding DNA: TGCGCCAGCAGGCCCTCGCGCGGGTTATACAATGAGCAGTTCTTC. Its protein is CASRPSRGLYNEQFF.

The chain couples TRBV11-2 to TRBJ1-3, with 11 bases identical to TRBD1. The CDR3 spans 14 residues. V dropped 5 bases and J dropped 8; count of bases not matched to a gene: 5. The germline V gene encodes CDR1 SGHAT and CDR2 FQNNGV. The CDR3 sequence: CASSRGTGGDTIYF. The DNA for the CDR3 is TGTGCCAGCAGCCGAGGGACAGGGGGTGACACCATATATTTT. The entire variable domain, with the rest obtained from reference TRBV11-2 and TRBJ1-3, is as follows: EAGVAQSPRYKIIEKRQSVAFWCNPISGHATLYWYQQILGQGPKLLIQFQNNGVVDDSQLPKDRFSAERLKGVDSTLKIQPAKLEDSAVYLCASSRGTGGDTIYFGEGSWLTVV.

The count of this clone is one. The gene calls are TRBV5-5 and TRBJ2-2; 10 positions agree with TRBD2. The V and J ends lost 1 base and 7 bases, in that order; junction bases with no gene match: 13. This CDR3 region has 18 residues. Germline CDR1 is SGHKS and CDR2 is YYEKEE (reference sequence). The CDR3 sequence is CASSLLTLTSGQNGELFF. In nucleotides, the CDR3 is TGTGCCAGCAGCTTGCTTACTCTGACTAGCGGGCAAAACGGGGAGCTGTTTTTT.

The rearrangement links TRBV24-1 to TRBJ2-1; TRBD1 is a possible D gene (6 bases). The CDR3 totals 16 residues. Germline V gene data show CDR1 as KGHDR and CDR2 as SFDVKD. Trimming left V 4 bases short and J 0 bases short, with 12 bases between. CDR3 bases: TGTGCCACCAGTGACACTACAGGGAGCTCCTACAATGAGCAGTTCTTC. This codes for CATSDTTGSSYNEQFF.

This clone has just a few counts. The V call is TRBV14, the J call TRBJ1-1; D is ambiguous. The CDR3 sequence is 14 residues long. V dropped 1 base and J dropped 4 bases, with 10 bases sitting between them. The germline V gene encodes CDR1 SGHDN and CDR2 FVKESK. CDR3 sequence: CASSQVRLSTEAFF. The CDR3 coding sequence is TGTGCCAGCAGCCAAGTACGACTGAGCACTGAAGCTTTCTTT.

The CDR3 coding sequence is TGTGCCAGTAGCACAACTATCGGGACAAGTGAAAAACTGTTTTTT. Amino acid sequence: CASSTTIGTSEKLFF. The chain combines TRBV19 with TRBJ1-4; weak D call: TRBD1 (6 bases). Germline V CDR1 and CDR2: LNHDA, SQIVND (reference sequence). The CDR3 consists of 15 residues. The ends were cut back, 6 bases at V and 7 bases at J, with 18 bases in the middle.

This chain connects TRBV28 to TRBJ2-3; 8 positions agree with TRBD2. The junction had 7 bases not matched to a gene; V was cut back by 3 bases and J by 2 bases. The length of the CDR3 is 16 residues. CDR1 is MDHEN and CDR2 is SYDVKM in the germline V gene. CDR3 sequence (DNA): TGTGCCAGCAGTTTCACGTCGGGGGGGTTCACAGATACGCAGTATTTT. This codes for CASSFTSGGFTDTQYF.

The rearrangement uses TRBV9 and TRBJ1-3; tentative D call: TRBD1 (6 bases). This CDR3 spans 17 amino acids. V gave up 3 bases and J gave up 0 bases, with 16 bases separating them. Per germline, CDR1 SGDLS and CDR2 YYNGEE. CDR3 sequence reads: CASSGTGGPSSGNTIYF. The CDR3 DNA reads as TGTGCCAGCAGCGGTACCGGGGGGCCTTCCTCTGGAAACACCATATATTTT.

The CDR3 loop reads CASSVDGTGGGKTQYF. DNA of the CDR3: TGTGCCAGCAGCGTAGACGGGACAGGGGGCGGGAAGACCCAGTACTTC. The rearrangement joins TRBV9 to TRBJ2-5, with 12 bases that match TRBD1. The CDR3 totals 16 residues. Germline trimming cut 0 bases from V and 6 bases from J; bases unmatched to any gene: 6. Germline lookup yields CDR1 SGDLS and CDR2 YYNGEE.

J is TRBJ2-5 and V is TRBV7-6; no firm D call. The germline V gene has CDR1 SGHVS and CDR2 FNYEAQ. The CDR3 is made up of 12 amino acids. V lost 4 bases and J lost 4, with 7 bases in between. In nucleotides, the CDR3 is TGTGCCAGCAGCTCAGGAACAGAGACCCAGTACTTC. Residues: CASSSGTETQYF.

The chain links TRBV5-1 to TRBJ1-1, with D possibly TRBD1 on 6 matching bases. Trimming took 2 bases from V and 4 from J, leaving 12 bases between them. CDR1 is SGHRS and CDR2 is YFSETQ in the germline V gene. The CDR3 spans 14 residues. The CDR3 here is CASSFQGGGTEAFF. CDR3 nucleotide sequence: TGCGCCAGCAGCTTCCAAGGGGGGGGCACTGAAGCTTTCTTT.